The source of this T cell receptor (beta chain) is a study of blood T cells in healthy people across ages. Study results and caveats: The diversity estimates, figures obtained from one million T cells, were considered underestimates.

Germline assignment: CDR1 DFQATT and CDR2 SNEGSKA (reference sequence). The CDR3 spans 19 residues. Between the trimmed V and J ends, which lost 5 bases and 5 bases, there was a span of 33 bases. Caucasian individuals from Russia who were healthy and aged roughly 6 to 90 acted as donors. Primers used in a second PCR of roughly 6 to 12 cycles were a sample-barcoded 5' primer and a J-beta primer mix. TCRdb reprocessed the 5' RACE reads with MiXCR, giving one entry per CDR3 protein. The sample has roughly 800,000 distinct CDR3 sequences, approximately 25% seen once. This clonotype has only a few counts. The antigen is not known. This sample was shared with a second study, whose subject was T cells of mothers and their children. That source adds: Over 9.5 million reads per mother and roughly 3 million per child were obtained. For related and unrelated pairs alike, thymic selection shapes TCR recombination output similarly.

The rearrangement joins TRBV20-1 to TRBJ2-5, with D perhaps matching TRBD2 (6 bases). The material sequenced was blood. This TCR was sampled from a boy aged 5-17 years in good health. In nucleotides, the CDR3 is TGCAGTGCTGTTATCCCCTTCCCTCTCTCAGCGGGTACAAGGGAGACCCAGTACTTC. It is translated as CSAVIPFPLSAGTRETQYF.